The entry below gives a single TCR beta chain sequence along with its context. Its antigen is still unknown. The junction departs from the called germline gene at one end, perhaps through a read error. This sample was included in a study of post-analysis software for immune sequencing data. Study overall: The study covered relapsing-remitting, secondary progressive and progressive-relapsing courses of multiple sclerosis.

The study's findings and limits: F measure showed strong co-clustering of same-batch samples. For normalized Chao1 diversity, multiple sclerosis patients scored significantly lower than controls did. In patients, a few TRBV segments were more frequent than in controls, with TRBV5-6, TRBV5-1 and TRBV20-1 among them.

The CDR3 sequence is 12 residues long. CDR1 is SGHTA and CDR2 is FQGNSA in the germline V gene. Tagging with unique molecular identifiers was a feature of the TCR beta cDNA libraries. Input populations of about 0.85 to 11 million T cells gave rise to roughly 500,000 cDNA molecules. TCRdb re-analysed the PCR reads in MiXCR, keeping a single row per CDR3 protein. The table includes around 700,000 distinct CDR3 sequences, approximately 60% detected once. This chain connects TRBV7-2 to TRBJ1-5; D gene ambiguous. Sequencing was carried out using blood. The TCR comes from a girl aged 2 to 10 with multiple sclerosis. The CDR3: CTSSFSSQPQHF. The CDR3 nucleotides read TGTACCAGCAGCTTCAGCAGTCAGCCCCAGCATTTT.